The rows below give T cell receptor beta chains drawn from one sample of a study of response to subunit inactivated influenza vaccine. TCRdb passed the RT-PCR reads through MiXCR, listing each CDR3 protein once. This table has approximately 700,000 distinct CDR3 sequences, approximately 14% appearing once. The sample was PBMCs from blood, taken about 13 days after vaccination. The receptors were gathered from a man between 45 and 60 years old who received an inactivated influenza vaccine. CDR3s include the opening cysteine and the closing phenylalanine or tryptophan. D genes are given only for firm matches. The listing skips clone size in some rows; elsewhere it reads once, few, many or a size class.

abundance,d_gene,v_gene,j_gene,CDR3aa,CDR3nt
.,.,TRBV6-1,TRBJ1-3,CASSPPSATGNTIYF,TGTGCCAGCAGTCCACCGAGCGCCACTGGAAACACCATATATTTT
.,.,TRBV12-3/TRBV12-4,TRBJ1-3,CASSLGTRRVSGNTIYF,TGTGCCAGCAGTTTAGGGACGCGGCGGGTCTCTGGAAACACCATATATTTT
once,.,TRBV2,TRBJ2-7,CASSEAPSSQSFYEQYF,TGTGCCAGCAGTGAAGCGCCCAGTTCCCAATCCTTCTACGAGCAGTACTTC
many,TRBD1,TRBV12-3/TRBV12-4,TRBJ2-7,CASSFGQASSYEQYF,TGTGCCAGCAGTTTTGGACAGGCATCTTCCTACGAGCAGTACTTC
.,.,TRBV2,TRBJ2-5,CASMATRSPPETQYF,TGTGCCAGCATGGCAACTCGATCACCCCCAGAGACCCAGTACTTC
many,.,TRBV4-2,TRBJ2-2,CASSQAGANTGELFF,TGTGCCAGCAGCCAAGCAGGGGCGAACACCGGGGAGCTGTTTTTT
few,.,TRBV12-3/TRBV12-4,TRBJ2-7,CASSFGPSERNEQYF,TGTGCCAGCAGTTTTGGACCTTCCGAACGAAACGAGCAGTACTTC
once,.,TRBV12-2,TRBJ2-1,CASRATTSGSYNEQFF,TGTGCAAGTCGCGCTACGACTAGCGGCTCCTACAATGAGCAGTTCTTC
.,TRBD1,TRBV7-9,TRBJ2-1,CASSLVTGGNSNEQFF,TGTGCCAGCAGCTTAGTGACAGGGGGCAATTCGAATGAGCAGTTCTTC
few,.,TRBV24-1,TRBJ2-3,CATRGSHSGRGTDTQYF,TGTGCCACCAGGGGCTCCCATAGCGGTCGTGGCACAGATACGCAGTATTTT
many,TRBD1,TRBV7-3,TRBJ1-6,CASSVDRVGALHF,TGTGCCAGCAGCGTGGACAGGGTTGGGGCCCTCCACTTT
few,.,TRBV29-1,TRBJ2-7,CTAVGPSYEQYF,TGCACCGCCGTAGGTCCCTCCTACGAGCAGTACTTC
few,TRBD1,TRBV11-2,TRBJ2-7,CASSLSDRGFPPYEQYF,TGTGCCAGCAGCTTAAGTGACAGGGGTTTCCCGCCCTACGAGCAGTACTTC
.,.,TRBV6-5,TRBJ2-1,CASSYYGRRGNEQFF,TGTGCCAGCAGTTATTACGGTAGGAGGGGGAATGAGCAGTTCTTC
few,TRBD1,TRBV7-2,TRBJ2-5,CASSTNGDRDQYF,TGTGCCAGCAGTACTAATGGGGACAGGGATCAGTACTTC
.,.,TRBV29-1,TRBJ2-3,CSVDRSGPDTQYF,TGCAGCGTTGATAGAAGCGGGCCTGATACGCAGTATTTT
.,.,TRBV10-1,TRBJ2-3,CASAKGDLKQDTQYF,TGCGCCAGCGCCAAGGGTGATCTAAAGCAAGATACGCAGTATTTT